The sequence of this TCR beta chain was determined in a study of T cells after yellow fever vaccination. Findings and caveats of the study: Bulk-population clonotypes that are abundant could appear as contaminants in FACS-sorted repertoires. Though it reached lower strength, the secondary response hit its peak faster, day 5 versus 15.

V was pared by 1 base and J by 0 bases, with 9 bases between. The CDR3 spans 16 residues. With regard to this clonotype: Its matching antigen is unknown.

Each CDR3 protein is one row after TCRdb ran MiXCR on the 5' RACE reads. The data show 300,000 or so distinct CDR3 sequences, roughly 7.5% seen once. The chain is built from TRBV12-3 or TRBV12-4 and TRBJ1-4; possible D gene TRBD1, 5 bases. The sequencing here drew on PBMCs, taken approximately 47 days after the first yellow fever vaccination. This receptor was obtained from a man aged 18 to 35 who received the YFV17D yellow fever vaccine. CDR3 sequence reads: CASSLGGSATNEKLFF. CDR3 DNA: TGTGCCAGCAGTTTAGGGGGGAGTGCAACTAATGAAAAACTGTTTTTT.